This T cell receptor (beta chain) was sequenced in a study of OX40 agonist ivuxolimab in advanced cancers. For the study at large: Among those enrolled, mean age was 60 years (range roughly 23 to 85) and approximately 80% were male. The study, taken as a whole, reports: Within 6 weeks, CD4+ and CD8+ blood T cells expanded clonally at 0.1 to 3.0 mg/kg. Certain nonresponding patients likewise had low normalized T-cell clonal expansion.

The protocol was immunoSEQ multiplex PCR, while the TCRdb copy is restricted to in-frame clones and leaves out a portion. This table has more than 50,000 clones, less than 85% appearing once. V lost 4 bases and J 7 bases, leaving 19 bases between the germline ends. There are 15 residues in the CDR3. This clone was recorded once. The antigen remains unidentified. The specimen was CD4+ or CD8+ T cells sorted from blood, collected in a trial of the OX40 agonist ivuxolimab. V usage is TRBV23-1 and J usage is TRBJ1-2, with D possibly being TRBD1 (5 bases). TRBV23-1 is reported as an ORF; its role is uncertain. This sequence was found in an adult with an advanced solid tumor such as melanoma, head and neck, liver or kidney cancer. CDR3 nucleotides: TGCGCCAGCAGTCCCGGCGGGAGGCAGGGCTGTGGCTACACCTTC. It yields the protein CASSPGGRQGCGYTF.